The 2 T cell receptor beta chains in this list originate from one sample, sequenced in a study of T cell repertoires in cytomegalovirus infection. Their cognate antigens are unknown. TCRdb independently ran MiXCR on the reads; one entry per CDR3 protein. Of a few hundred thousand distinct CDR3 sequences in the sample, just under 35% were seen once. Sequencing was performed on cultured PBMCs, taken from culture after CMV antigen stimulation. These receptors originate from a human donor in good health (CMV status not recorded). Some clones in this sample may be carry-over from other donors' samples.

This rearrangement joins TRBV24-1 to TRBJ1-2; 7 bases agree with TRBD1. CDR1 and CDR2 (germline): KGHDR, SFDVKD. J lost 4 bases, V lost 5 bases, and 12 bases had no gene match. This CDR3 is built from 16 residues. This CDR3 is CATSGPTGTAFYGYTF. CDR3 sequence (DNA): TGTGCCACCAGTGGCCCAACCGGGACAGCGTTCTATGGCTACACCTTC.

This rearrangement joins TRBV15 to TRBJ1-1; a possible D gene is TRBD1 (6 bases). This CDR3 comprises 15 residues. V shed 3 bases and J shed 0 bases, with 11 bases lying between them. CDR1 LNHNV and CDR2 YYDKDF come from the germline V gene (reference sequence). CDR3 nucleotides: TGTGCCACCAGCAGCGGGACAATCATGAACACTGAAGCTTTCTTT. Translating gives CATSSGTIMNTEAFF.